The present TCR beta chain was sequenced within a study of blood T cell repertoires in COVID-19. TCRdb's table, derived via immunoSEQ multiplex PCR, lists solely in-frame clones and lacks some. The table includes over 150,000 clones, about 88% detected once. Participants had their cohort set by participant-reported clinical history. Germline V gives CDR1 MNHNS, CDR2 SASEGT. The CDR3 runs 16 residues. V shed 3 bases and J shed 4 bases, with 16 bases lying between them. The sequencing sample was made of PBMCs or T cells enriched from blood (not recorded which). V is TRBV6-1 and J is TRBJ1-5; D call uncertain. This receptor was taken from a woman in her 50s who had recovered from COVID-19. CDR3: CASSDTELHLNQPQHF. As DNA, the CDR3 is TGTGCCAGCAGTGACACAGAACTCCATCTTAATCAGCCCCAGCATTTT.